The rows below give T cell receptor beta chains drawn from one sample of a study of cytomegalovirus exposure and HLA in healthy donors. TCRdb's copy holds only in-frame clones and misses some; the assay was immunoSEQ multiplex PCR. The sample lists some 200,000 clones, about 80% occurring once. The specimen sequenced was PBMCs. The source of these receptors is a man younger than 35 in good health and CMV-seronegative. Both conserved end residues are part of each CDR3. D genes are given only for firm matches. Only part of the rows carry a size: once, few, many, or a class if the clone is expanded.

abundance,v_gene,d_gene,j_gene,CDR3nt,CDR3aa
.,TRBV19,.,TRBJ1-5,TGTGCCAGTAGTACCCCCCTGGGGGCAGCGTGGAGCAATCAGCCCCAGCATTTT,CASSTPLGAAWSNQPQHF
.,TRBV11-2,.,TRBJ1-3,TGTGCCAGCAGCCCAGGGGTGAGCTCTGGAAACACCATATATTTT,CASSPGVSSGNTIYF
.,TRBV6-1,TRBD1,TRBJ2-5,TGTGCCAGCAGTGACCTGGACAGGGGCGGAGAGACCCAGTACTTC,CASSDLDRGGETQYF
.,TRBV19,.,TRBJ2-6,TGTGCCAGTAATCCCAGGGGTGCTGGGGCCAACGTCCTGACTTTC,CASNPRGAGANVLTF
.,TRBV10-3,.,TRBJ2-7,TGTGCCATCAGTGACAGCGGGCGGTCCTACGAGCAGTACTTC,CAISDSGRSYEQYF
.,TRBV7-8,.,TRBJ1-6,TGTGCCAGCAGCGCGCCCCAGGACAGCCTTAATTCACCCCTCCACTTT,CASSAPQDSLNSPLHF
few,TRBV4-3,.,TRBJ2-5,TGCGCCAGCAGCCAAGAGAGGAGGGGAGTCCAAGAGACCCAGTACTTC,CASSQERRGVQETQYF
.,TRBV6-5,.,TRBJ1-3,TGTGCCAGCAGTTACCAGGTCCCTGGAAACACCATATATTTT,CASSYQVPGNTIYF
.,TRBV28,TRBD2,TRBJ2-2,TGTGCCGTAGGAGATAGCGGGAGGGCCGGGGCCGGGGAGCTGTTTTTT,CAVGDSGRAGAGELFF
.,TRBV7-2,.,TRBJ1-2,TGTGCCAGCAGCTTCCCGACAGAGCGAAGGGCGCATGGCTACACCTTC,CASSFPTERRAHGYTF
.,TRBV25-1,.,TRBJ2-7,TGTGCCAGCAGTGAGGAGTCCTACGAGCAGTACTTC,CASSEESYEQYF
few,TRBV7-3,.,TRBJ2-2,TGTGCCAGCAGCCCGGTGGGGCAGGGCTTCACCGGGGAGCTGTTTTTT,CASSPVGQGFTGELFF
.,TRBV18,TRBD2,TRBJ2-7,TGTGCCAGCTCACCGCGGGGGGCCGGTTCCTACGAGCAGTACTTC,CASSPRGAGSYEQYF
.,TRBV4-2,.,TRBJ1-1,TGTGCCAGCAGCCAAGTCAGATCGAACACTGAAGCTTTCTTT,CASSQVRSNTEAFF
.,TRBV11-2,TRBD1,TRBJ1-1,TGTGCCAGCAGTTTCTTCAGGGGGCAAATGAACACTGAAGCTTTCTTT,CASSFFRGQMNTEAFF
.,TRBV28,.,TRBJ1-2,TGTGCCAGCAGTTTAGTTGAGGGAGGGAATGGCTACACCTTC,CASSLVEGGNGYTF
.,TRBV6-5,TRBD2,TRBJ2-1,TGTGCCAGCAGTTACCGGCGACTAGCGGGAGGCGATGAGCAGTTCTTC,CASSYRRLAGGDEQFF
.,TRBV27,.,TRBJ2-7,TGTGCCAGCAGTCCCTTGGGGAGCGGGCCCAAATACGAGCAGTACTTC,CASSPLGSGPKYEQYF
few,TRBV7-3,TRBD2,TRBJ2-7,TGTGCCAGCACCAACTCAGGGACTAGCGGGAGCGGGCAGTACTTC,CASTNSGTSGSGQYF
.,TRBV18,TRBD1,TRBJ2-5,TGTGCCAGCTCACCTGACAGGGTCCAAGAGACCCAGTACTTC,CASSPDRVQETQYF
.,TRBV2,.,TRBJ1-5,TGTGCCAGCAGTGAAGCGGGAGGAATTCAGCCCCAGCATTTT,CASSEAGGIQPQHF
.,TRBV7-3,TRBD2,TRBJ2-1,TGTGCCAGCAGCTTAACGGGACTAGCGGGGGGTATTGAGCAGTTCTTC,CASSLTGLAGGIEQFF